These 17 T cell receptor beta chains were sequenced from one sample in a study of CXCR3-negative and CXCR3-positive naive CD8 T cells. No antigen is known for these receptors. Study outcomes and limitations: More hydrophobic TRB CDR3s occurred in CXCR3-positive than in CXCR3-negative naive cells.

5' RACE that incorporated UMI labels was used to prepare the TRB cDNA libraries. Following a re-call of the 5' RACE reads, TCRdb has one entry per CDR3 protein and lacks DNA. The sample holds some 120,000 distinct CDR3 sequences. The sample was naive CXCR3+ CD8+ T cells from blood. Subset noted: CD45RO-CCR7+CD27+CD95- naive CD8+ T cells expressing CXCR3 (TNR3+). The receptors here all came from a human donor in good health. Some clones in this sample may be carry-over from other donors' samples.

V usage is TRBV7-3 and J usage is TRBJ2-3; TCRdb's D call of TRBD2 is untestable without DNA. Germline V gene data show CDR1 as SGHTA and CDR2 as FQGTGA. The CDR3 spans 16 residues. This CDR3 reads CASSLRGSPSTDTQYF.

This chain connects TRBV9 to TRBJ2-1; TCRdb indicates TRBD1, and absent DNA this call remains unverified. The CDR3 spans 19 residues. Germline V gene data show CDR1 as SGDLS and CDR2 as YYNGEE. The chain's CDR3 is CASSVGGQPSGGPANEQFF.

The chain carries TRBV10-1 and TRBJ2-1. Germline-derived CDR1 and CDR2 are WNHNN and SYGVQD (reference sequence). The CDR3 runs 16 residues. CDR3 sequence: CASSESEVDHYNEQFF.

V usage is TRBV19 and J usage is TRBJ2-1; TCRdb reports TRBD2, a call that lacks DNA to check it against. The CDR3 contains 15 residues. The V gene's germline CDR1 is LNHDA and CDR2 SQIVND (reference sequence). The CDR3 loop is CASSTRLGMNNEQFF.

The chain couples TRBV5-4 to TRBJ1-1; TCRdb indicates TRBD1, and absent DNA this call remains unverified. Germline CDR1 reads SGHNT; CDR2 reads YYREEE (reference sequence). CDR3 size: 16 residues. The CDR3: CASSQNYRGQNTEAFF.

This chain links TRBV15 with TRBJ2-7; the TCRdb D gene call, TRBD1, has no DNA to confirm it. The CDR3 has 13 residues. CDR1 is LNHNV, CDR2 YYDKDF, per germline (reference sequence). The CDR3 sequence is CATSRGVSDEQYF.

V gene TRBV6-6 combines with J gene TRBJ2-1; TCRdb lists TRBD1, though no DNA is available to test this call. This CDR3 has 15 amino acids. Germline V CDR1 and CDR2: MNHNY, SVGAGI (reference sequence). The chain's CDR3 is CASSFRTEKYNEQFF.

This chain links TRBV7-8 with TRBJ2-1; TCRdb outputs TRBD2, but without DNA this stays unchecked. The germline V gene encodes CDR1 SGHVS and CDR2 FQNEAQ. The CDR3 runs 19 residues. The CDR3 sequence is CASSKQIRLAGDLENEQFF.

The chain recombines TRBV28 with TRBJ2-7. The CDR3 consists of 14 residues. Germline V gene sequence: CDR1 MDHEN, CDR2 SYDVKM. This CDR3 is CASSTINVAYEQYF.

The chain carries TRBV14 and TRBJ1-2. This CDR3 region has 13 residues. The germline V gene has CDR1 SGHDN and CDR2 FVKESK. The CDR3 sequence: CASSQKDLAGYTF.

The rearrangement joins TRBV7-9 to TRBJ1-1; TCRdb reports TRBD1, a call that lacks DNA to check it against. The CDR3 length is 13 residues. Germline lookup yields CDR1 SEHNR and CDR2 FQNEAQ (reference sequence). The CDR3 is CASRTGSYVEAFF.

The chain employs TRBV12-3 or TRBV12-4 and TRBJ2-1. This CDR3 spans 14 amino acids. The chain's CDR3 is CASSISTDGNEQFF.

The rearrangement uses TRBV7-6 and TRBJ2-7; TCRdb's D gene call, TRBD1, goes unchecked for lack of DNA. The CDR3 extends over 17 amino acids. CDR1 SGHVS and CDR2 FNYEAQ come from the germline V gene. CDR3 protein: CASSLEGRGTGSYEQYF.

CDR3 residues: CSAKGQRYEQYF. The chain uses TRBV29-1 and TRBJ2-7; absent DNA, TCRdb's TRBD1 call cannot be checked. CDR1 SQVTM and CDR2 ANQGSEA come from the germline V gene. The CDR3 spans 12 residues.

This chain uses TRBV7-8 with TRBJ2-3; the TRBD1 assignment by TCRdb is unverifiable without DNA. Germline assignment: CDR1 SGHVS and CDR2 FQNEAQ. The CDR3 contains 12 residues. CDR3 protein: CASSGGGNTQYF.

The chain has TRBV12-3 or TRBV12-4 and TRBJ2-2; checking the TCRdb D call of TRBD1 is not possible without DNA. The CDR3 contains 16 residues. CDR3 residues: CASSGTGAQNTGELFF.

The V gene is TRBV4-3, the J gene TRBJ2-7. This CDR3 comprises 14 residues. The germline V gene has CDR1 LGHNA and CDR2 YSLEER. The CDR3 here is CASSQGVGSYEQYF.